This T cell receptor beta chain was recorded in a study of shared clonotypes between healthy human individuals. Study-level information: The donors, a couple of women and a few men, were aged 18 to 49.

General study findings and limits: The naive CD4 repertoires of several donors were compared, and 5% to 6.5% of clonotypes were shared. The generation probabilities recorded for non-shared clonotypes fell below those of clonotypes shared by all four donors.

Notes on this clone: As yet, its antigen is unknown.

The protocol was immunoSEQ multiplex PCR, while the TCRdb copy is restricted to in-frame clones and leaves out a portion. Of about 2 million clones listed, just under 95% are singletons. CD45RO negativity and positive selection for CCR7 defined naive CD8 cells, a population that excluded terminally differentiated effector memory CD45RA+ cells. All the donors were Caucasian adults who lived in Nashville, Tennessee. CDR3 length: 14 amino acids. Looked up from germline, CDR1 is SGHRS and CDR2 is YFSETQ. V gave up 3 bases and J gave up 6 bases; unmatched junction bases: 7. The TCR comes from a man between 18 and 35 years old in good health. This sequence joins TRBV5-1 and TRBJ2-3; TRBD1 matches 7 bases. The sample consisted of naive CD8+ T cells sorted from blood. The CDR3 sequence: CASSSLEGADTQYF. CDR3 coding DNA: TGCGCCAGCAGCTCACTAGAGGGGGCCGATACGCAGTATTTT.